The 8 T cell receptor beta chains given below trace back to one sample, sequenced in a study of blood T cell repertoires in COVID-19. Using immunoSEQ multiplex PCR, the repertoire was profiled, and TCRdb retains in-frame clones only, with some absent. The sample consists of about 180,000 clones, 65% to 90% of them appearing once. Sequenced: peripheral blood. These receptors all stem from a middle-aged man with active or convalescent COVID-19.

The genes are TRBV6-1 and TRBJ1-5; D may be TRBD1 (6 bases). Germline V gene lookup returns CDR1 MNHNS and CDR2 SASEGT. There are 15 residues in the CDR3. The V end was cut by 2 bases, the J end by 11 bases, with 19 bases between. The CDR3 nucleotides read TGTGCCAGCAGTGAAAAGGACAGCCGAGCTTGGACCCAGCATTTT. Protein: CASSEKDSRAWTQHF.

This chain uses TRBV6-4 with TRBJ1-5; D is ambiguous. CDR3 size: 14 residues. Germline V CDR1 and CDR2: MRHNA, SNTAGT. Trimming took off 0 bases at V and 1 base at J, with 4 bases between the two ends. In DNA, the CDR3 is TGTGCCAGCAGTGACTCGAGAAGCAATCAGCCCCAGCATTTT. This encodes CASSDSRSNQPQHF.

CDR3 in amino acids: CATSRDRGTAGGPGDTQYF. The CDR3 nucleotides are TGTGCCACCAGCAGAGATAGGGGTACGGCGGGGGGGCCTGGAGATACGCAGTATTTT. This chain connects TRBV15 to TRBJ2-3, with 9 bases matching TRBD2. The CDR3 consists of 19 residues. The trim removed 0 bases at V and 5 bases at J, leaving 15 bases unmatched. CDR1 is LNHNV, CDR2 YYDKDF, per germline (reference sequence).

The chain combines TRBV30 with TRBJ1-4; D possibly corresponds to TRBD1 (5 bases). The CDR3 loop spans 15 amino acids. The V end lost 2 bases, the J end lost 7 bases, and 17 bases lay between the germline ends. Germline V lookup: CDR1 GTSNPN, CDR2 SVGIG (reference sequence). CDR3 region: CAWSLGGGTSEKLFF. The CDR3 coding sequence is TGTGCCTGGAGTCTGGGGGGGGGAACGAGTGAAAAACTGTTTTTT.

V usage is TRBV30 and J usage is TRBJ2-7; D is perhaps TRBD2 (5 bases). The CDR3 is 19 residues long. V shed 4 bases and J shed 1 base, with 29 bases lying between them. Germline CDR1 reads GTSNPN; CDR2 reads SVGIG (reference sequence). DNA of the CDR3: TGTGCCTGGACCGCCCCAGTGGGTAGTGTAATTGGGAGTTCCTACGAGCAGTACTTC. Protein: CAWTAPVGSVIGSSYEQYF.

The chain combines TRBV19 with TRBJ1-2, with D unresolved. This CDR3 has 13 amino acids. Looked up from germline, CDR1 is LNHDA and CDR2 is SQIVND (reference sequence). V lost 3 bases, J lost 8 bases, and 13 bases lay in between. Written as DNA, the CDR3 is TGTGCCAGTAGTATCTCGGCAAGCGGAGGCTACACCTTC. Translating it yields CASSISASGGYTF.

The V gene is TRBV7-2, the J gene TRBJ1-4, with 7 bases lining up with TRBD1. The CDR3 has 15 amino acids. Germline trimming cut 1 base from V and 6 bases from J; bases unmatched to any gene: 5. The germline V gene has CDR1 SGHTA and CDR2 FQGNSA. The CDR3 region is CASSLGHTGDEKLFF. CDR3 in DNA: TGTGCCAGCAGCTTAGGTCATACAGGGGATGAAAAACTGTTTTTT.

The CDR3 here is CASSQAFRIAGGNEQFF. Here the CDR3 DNA reads TGTGCCAGCAGCCAGGCATTTCGGATAGCGGGAGGTAATGAGCAGTTCTTC. V usage is TRBV3-1 (or the pseudogene TRBV3-2) and J usage is TRBJ2-1, with 10 nucleotides matching TRBD2. With 3 bases clipped from V and 7 bases from J, the junction kept 12 bases outside the gene matches. The V gene's germline CDR1 is LGHDT and CDR2 YNNKEL (reference sequence). The CDR3 is 17 residues long.